The present TCR beta chain was sequenced within a study of vaccination and CD4 T cells after COVID-19. Treatment specified: roughly ten-day PBMC culture with coronavirus spike peptide pools or control peptides (ViraFEST assay). With respect to this clonotype: Its target is not known.

With the Oncomine TCR Beta short-read assay, DNA from cultured CD4+ T cells was sequenced. Investigators obtained genomic DNA by extraction from cultured CD4+ T cells. Each CDR3 protein gets one entry after TCRdb re-called the PCR reads with MiXCR. The table shows approximately 12,000 distinct CDR3 sequences, with approximately 58% occurring only once. Germline V gives CDR1 SGHRS, CDR2 YFSETQ. The CDR3 contains 14 residues. V shed 1 base and J shed 2 bases, with 8 bases lying between them. Source: CD4+ T cells from blood, cultured in vitro, taken before SARS-CoV-2 vaccination. The chain combines TRBV5-1 with TRBJ2-3; D gene ambiguous. This receptor was taken from a human donor who had recovered from COVID-19. The CDR3 loop is CASSLYRPTDTQYF. The CDR3 DNA follows: TGCGCCAGCAGCTTGTACCGTCCCACAGATACGCAGTATTTT. The whole variable domain, filled in from reference TRBV5-1 and TRBJ2-3, reads KAGVTQTPRYLIKTRGQQVTLSCSPISGHRSVSWYQQTPGQGLQFLFEYFSETQRNKGNFPGRFSGRQFSNSRSEMNVSTLELGDSALYLCASSLYRPTDTQYFGPGTRLTVL.